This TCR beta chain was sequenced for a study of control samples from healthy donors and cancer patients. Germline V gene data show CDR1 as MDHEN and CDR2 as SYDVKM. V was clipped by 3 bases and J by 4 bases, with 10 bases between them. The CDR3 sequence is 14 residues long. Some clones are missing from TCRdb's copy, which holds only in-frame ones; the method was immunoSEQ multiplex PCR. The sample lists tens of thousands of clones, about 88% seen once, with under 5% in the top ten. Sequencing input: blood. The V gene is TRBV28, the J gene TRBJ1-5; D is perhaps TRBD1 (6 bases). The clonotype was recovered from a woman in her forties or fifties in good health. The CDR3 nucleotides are TGTGCCAGCAGTTTGGGGGGGCCAAATCAGCCCCAGCATTTT. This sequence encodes CASSLGGPNQPQHF.